This entry features one T cell receptor beta chain sequence. Its antigen remains unidentified. No qualities accompany the bases; no much larger clone lies one base away. The source of the sample is a study of regulatory T cells in long-lasting Graves disease (dated by TCRdb to the early 2020s). About the study as a whole: In the newly diagnosed Graves' disease group, patients had been taking antithyroid drugs for less than 3 months. Patients with persistent Graves' disease were compared with patients with newly diagnosed Graves' disease using TCR sequencing and RNA sequencing of peripheral blood. A total of roughly 35 samples underwent TCR sequencing: about 13 from persistent and some 20 from newly diagnosed Graves' disease patients. The study was registered as a clinical trial and conducted in China. Overall results and qualifications from the work: Persistent patients shared more public clonotypes among themselves (under 3,000) than newly diagnosed patients did (roughly 910). Compared with newly diagnosed patients, patients with persistent Graves' disease had lower TCR Shannon entropy and fewer highly expanded clones, which suggests clonal expansion. The small sample size was acknowledged by the authors as a limitation that may reduce accuracy. Persistent disease showed preferential use of TRBV28, TRBJ1-2 and TRBJ2-5, whereas newly diagnosed disease favored TRBV20-1 and TRBJ2-1. Only the TCR beta chain was sequenced and analyzed. Peripheral blood alone was examined, since thyroid tissue, which constituted the primary lesion, could not be accessed.

From the germline V gene, CDR1 is MDHEN and CDR2 is SYDVKM. The CDR3 has 19 amino acids, counting the end cysteine and phenylalanine. Only CDR3 DNA remains: 57 bases, in frame from the first base. Germline trimming: 3 bases from V, 6 bases from J; junction bases outside gene matches: 20. The time point label, read with the paper, signifies: newly diagnosed GD, antithyroid drugs for less than 3 months. For both TCR sequencing and RNA sequencing, RNA was extracted from PBMCs in TRIzol. The diagnosis of Graves' disease followed American Thyroid Association guidelines. Recruitment of patients was carried out at an endocrinology department in Xi'an, China. Each patient gave approximately 10 milliliters of peripheral blood, collected in an EDTA anticoagulant tube. Ficoll Paque Plus density gradient separation was used to isolate PBMCs, and no further T cell sorting was done. RNA quality was checked with an Agilent 2100 Bioanalyzer and agarose gel, and concentration with a NanoDrop 2000.

The protocol used for the library was multiplex PCR. The data were produced on an Illumina HiSeq 4000. iRepertoire HTBI primers and Arm-PCR amplification of CDR3 regions were used to construct TCR beta libraries. Gel purification was performed on PCR products prior to sequencing. Per the authors' processing: Gene usage analysis of CDR3 amino acid clonotypes relied on the 55 to 80 TRBV and about 15 TRBJ segments identified across samples. COPE and FqMerger were used to merge the filtered high-quality paired reads into contigs. Contigs were aligned with BLAST to IMGT TRBV, TRBD and TRBJ reference genes, and CDR3 was defined per IMGT. Highly expanded clones were defined as clonotypes with a frequency above 0.1%. Shannon entropy served as the measure of repertoire diversity, while the Gini coefficient captured V-J evenness. A clonotype was considered public if more than one individual shared it. Using fastp at Q25 and MiXCR, TCRdb reprocessed the public reads and kept productive beta chains. Entries are consolidated by CDR3 protein sequence, retaining the most common genes and DNA. TCRdb, not the authors, supplied the V and J calls. Recorded for this sample are about 560,000 distinct CDR3 sequences; 15% to 20% of them occurred a single time. The ten largest clones capture about 12% of the sample.

In addition, the sample was reused for a study of T cells in Graves' hyperthyroidism and ophthalmopathy. Looking at the second paper: A patient counted as having stable Graves' hyperthyroidism if no progression to ophthalmopathy occurred over 18 months of follow-up. The hyperthyroidism patients were between 18 and 65 years old and newly diagnosed, with a disease duration of less than 2 months. Any patient with an uncontrolled infection, another autoimmune disease, pregnancy or lactation was excluded. Diagnoses were based on clinical symptoms, serum thyroxine and TRAb, thyroid ultrasound and orbital computed tomography. A first-round RT-PCR of the TCR CDR3 used the HTBI primer set with the Qiagen OneStep RT-PCR kit. Most expanded thyroid clonotypes (frequency above 0.001) were also found in blood, which suggests that blood repertoires may mirror thyroid immune responses. Ophthalmopathy was separated from stable hyperthyroidism by a 13 V-J signature model, with around 90% sensitivity and about 84% specificity obtained in cross-validation and 80%/75% obtained in testing. During validation, the model predicted progression to ophthalmopathy a median of about 5.9 months ahead of onset, with 60% to 71% sensitivity and 72% to 80% specificity. TCR V-J signatures able to tell the groups apart were searched for in a discovery cohort of 95 to 100 patients, of whom roughly 42 had Graves' ophthalmopathy and around 57 had stable Graves' hyperthyroidism. Whether ophthalmopathy could be predicted prospectively was tested in an independent validation cohort made up of approximately 19 hyperthyroidism patients plus 17 patients who later progressed to ophthalmopathy. For training and testing, the roughly 100 patients in the discovery cohort were randomly divided in a 7:3 ratio. In about 6 Graves' hyperthyroidism patients, the study also compared T-cell repertoires from thyroid tissue with T-cell repertoires from blood. Once sampling was done, hyperthyroidism patients were given methimazole at a starting dose of 30 mg daily, whereas ophthalmopathy patients were given high-dose intravenous methylprednisolone. Libraries were constructed in a second round of multiplex PCR, after which size selection and purification were carried out. Sequencing of the libraries was done on an Illumina HiSeq2000 using paired-end 100 bp reads. SOAPnuke was used to process the raw data, with reads discarded if the reads contained adapters or uncalled bases, had a mean Phred below 15, or lacked an exact constant-primer or identifier match. High-quality paired reads were merged with COPE v1.2.5, and unique nucleotide sequences were defined as clonotypes. MiTCR v1.1 was used to align the clonotypes against IMGT TRBV, TRBD and TRBJ reference segments. The analysis included only V-J combinations with a frequency above 0.0001, which together covered 99% to 99.2% of the repertoires. The TCS score was defined as the ratio of F50 (clonal expansion) to E x V (chaos), calculated using BLOSUM62-based TCRdist between CDR3 peptides within each V-J. Welch's t-statistics and random forest reduced roughly 500 V-J features to fewer than 15, which were used in a naive Bayes classifier (R e1071). No statistical method was used to fix the sample size in advance, and group allocation was not hidden from the investigators. The paper describes TCR Vbeta CDR3 sequencing of 130 to 150 peripheral blood samples, made up of roughly 40 ophthalmopathy patients, around 73 hyperthyroidism patients and approximately 17 progressor patients.

The specimen was peripheral blood mononuclear cells (PBMCs), collected at new diagnosis, from a patient treated with antithyroid drugs. The chain employs TRBV28 and TRBJ2-3, with TRBD1 matching 8 junction bases. This TCR was recovered from a man between 18 and 35 years old with Graves disease. Donor details come from another sample of the same person, matched by shared clones. The CDR3 amino acid sequence is: CASSLESGAGQGIWDTQYF. Here is the DNA: TGTGCCAGCAGTTTGGAAAGCGGAGCTGGACAGGGCATTTGGGATACGCAGTATTTT.